Each of the 21 T cell receptor beta chains below was sequenced from the same sample in a study of OX40 agonist ivuxolimab in advanced cancers. Some clones are missing from TCRdb's copy, which holds only in-frame ones; the method was immunoSEQ multiplex PCR. This repertoire shows approximately 50,000 clones, roughly 79% found once; its top ten account for about 2.3%. Sequencing used CD4+ or CD8+ T cells sorted from blood, obtained in a trial of the OX40 agonist ivuxolimab. These receptors were taken from an adult with an advanced solid tumor such as melanoma, head and neck, liver or kidney cancer.

This clone occurred a few times. The chain couples TRBV19 to TRBJ2-5; a weak D match, TRBD2 (5 bases). Germline-derived CDR1 and CDR2 are LNHDA and SQIVND (reference sequence). V was trimmed by 3 bases and J by 2 bases, leaving 16 bases between them. There are 16 residues in the CDR3. The CDR3 DNA sequence: TGTGCCAGTAGTATGAACGAGGGTTTAGGTCAAGAGACCCAGTACTTC. It yields the protein CASSMNEGLGQETQYF.

This chain joins TRBV18 and TRBJ2-3, with TRBD2 identical over 12 bases. Germline CDR1 is KGHSH and CDR2 is LQKENI. The CDR3 totals 17 residues. Trimming removed 3 bases from V and 0 bases from J; junction bases left unmatched: 4. CDR3 protein: CASSPRTSGRSTDTQYF. For the CDR3, the DNA is TGTGCCAGCTCACCGAGAACTAGCGGGAGGAGCACAGATACGCAGTATTTT.

The chain uses TRBV12-5 and TRBJ2-6; no firm D call. With 2 bases removed from V and 0 bases from J, the gap between germline ends came to 11 bases. The CDR3 is 17 residues long. Germline CDR1 is LGHNT and CDR2 is FRNRAP. CDR3 protein: CASGLTALSSGANVLTF. The CDR3, as DNA: TGTGCTAGTGGTTTGACGGCGCTGAGCTCTGGGGCCAACGTCCTGACTTTC.

The sample holds a few counts of this clone. The J gene is TRBJ2-7, the V gene TRBV25-1, with 11 bases identical to TRBD2. Germline V lookup: CDR1 MGHDK, CDR2 SYGVNS. The CDR3 contains 17 residues. The V segment lost 3 bases and the J segment 5 bases; nucleotides outside the gene matches: 12. CDR3 region: CASSDTPGTSGWDEQYF. The CDR3 DNA is TGTGCCAGCAGTGACACCCCGGGGACTAGCGGTTGGGACGAGCAGTACTTC.

The gene calls are TRBV28 and TRBJ1-1; D is uncertain. The CDR3 is made up of 13 amino acids. V was pared by 1 base and J by 0 bases, with 3 bases between. Germline V gene lookup returns CDR1 MDHEN and CDR2 SYDVKM. For the CDR3, the DNA is TGTGCCAGCAGTTTATATCTGAACACTGAAGCTTTCTTT. It encodes CASSLYLNTEAFF.

The rearrangement uses TRBV27 and TRBJ2-7; no clear D gene. V was pared by 8 bases and J by 0 bases, with 11 bases between. Germline V gives CDR1 MNHEY, CDR2 SMNVEV (reference sequence). This CDR3 is 13 amino acids long. CDR3 loop: CASSPQISYEQYF. CDR3 bases: TGTGCCAGCTCGCCGCAGATCTCCTACGAGCAGTACTTC.

The chain uses TRBV7-7 and TRBJ2-2, with D maybe TRBD1 (6 bases). This CDR3 is built from 15 residues. V shed 5 bases and J shed 0 bases, with 10 bases lying between them. CDR1 and CDR2 from the germline V gene are SSHAT and FNYEAQ (reference sequence). CDR3 DNA: TGTGCCAGCAGCCCCCGGACAGCGAACACCGGGGAGCTGTTTTTT. As protein: CASSPRTANTGELFF.

The V and J genes are TRBV27 and TRBJ2-7; 8 bases map to TRBD1. Trimming took 0 bases from V and 3 from J; bases not matched to a gene: 7. The CDR3 contains 16 residues. Germline V gene sequence: CDR1 MNHEY, CDR2 SMNVEV (reference sequence). The CDR3 region has the DNA TGTGCCAGCAGTTTATCGAGGCAGGGGGCTGACTACGAGCAGTACTTC. Amino acids: CASSLSRQGADYEQYF.

The V and J genes are TRBV25-1 and TRBJ2-3; 8 positions match TRBD1. V lost 6 bases and J lost 4; bases outside the gene matches: 9. Germline CDR1 and CDR2: MGHDK and SYGVNS. This CDR3 has 15 residues. The CDR3 nucleotides read TGTGCCAGCAGCGAGTTGACAGGGGTCTCAGATACGCAGTATTTT. Translating gives CASSELTGVSDTQYF.

A remark on this clone: One end of the junction is discordant with germline, which a read error may explain. This chain connects TRBV5-1 to TRBJ1-2; 8 nucleotides line up with TRBD1. Germline CDR1 and CDR2: SGHRS and YFSETQ. The CDR3 loop spans 14 amino acids. As DNA, the CDR3 is TGTGCCAGCAGCTTGGCCCCAGGACAGGGAGGCTACACCTTC. Its translation: CASSLAPGQGGYTF. Supplemented by reference TRBV5-1 and TRBJ1-2, the full variable domain reads KAGVTQTPRYLIKTRGQQVTLSCSPISGHRSVSWYQQTPGQGLQFLFEYFSETQRNKGNFPGRFSGRQFSNSRSEMNVSTLELGDSALYLCASSLAPGQGGYTFGSGTRLTVV.

This chain links TRBV5-6 with TRBJ1-3; 7 bases agree with TRBD1. V trimming: 2 bases; J trimming: 4 bases; junction bases outside the gene matches: 12. From germline, CDR1 is SGHDT and CDR2 YYEEEE. This CDR3 is built from 17 residues. For the CDR3, the DNA is TGTGCCAGCAGCTTTCGGGTAGGGGGCATCCTAGGAAACACCATATATTTT. Translating it yields CASSFRVGGILGNTIYF.

The chain links TRBV6-5 to TRBJ1-2; the D gene is possibly TRBD1 (5 bases). The CDR3 is 15 residues long. The germline V and J ends were trimmed by 5 bases and 2 bases, with 15 bases remaining between them. Germline lookup yields CDR1 MNHEY and CDR2 SVGAGI. Written as DNA, the CDR3 is TGTGCCAGCAGTCGTCAGGGAAGAAGGAACTATGGCTACACCTTC. It translates to CASSRQGRRNYGYTF.

Points on this clone: The junction and the germline gene differ at one end; a read error may be behind it. The V call is TRBV14, the J call TRBJ2-3, with 8 nucleotides matching TRBD1. Germline CDR1 and CDR2: SGHDN and FVKESK. The CDR3 loop spans 16 amino acids. CDR3 sequence (DNA): TGTGCCAGCAGCAAAGACAGGGGATGGCGCACAGATACGCAGTATTTT. Amino acid sequence: CASSKDRGWRTDTQYF.

The chain couples TRBV5-5 to TRBJ2-7, with 11 bases identical to TRBD1. The CDR3 sequence is 15 residues long. With 3 bases clipped from V and 5 bases from J, the junction kept 7 bases outside the gene matches. In germline, CDR1 is SGHKS, CDR2 YYEKEE (reference sequence). CDR3: CASSSSGTGGHEQYF. CDR3 sequence (DNA): TGTGCCAGCAGCTCCTCCGGGACAGGGGGTCACGAGCAGTACTTC.

Only a few counts were recorded for this clone. V gene TRBV4-3 combines with J gene TRBJ2-5; D uncertain. Germline values: CDR1 LGHNA, CDR2 YSLEER. Deletions cut 8 bases from V and 2 bases from J, with 12 bases between. This CDR3 region has 13 residues. CDR3 DNA sequence: TGCGCCAGCTCGAGCCGGATACAAGAGACCCAGTACTTC. Amino acid sequence: CASSSRIQETQYF.

The V call is TRBV4-3, the J call TRBJ1-2; TRBD1 matches at 7 bases. Trimming cost V 4 bases and J 7 bases; bases outside gene matches: 9. Germline V CDR1 and CDR2: LGHNA, YSLEER. The length of the CDR3 is 14 residues. The CDR3 nucleotides are TGCGCCAGCAGCCTCCAGACAGGGACTCCTGGCTACACCTTC. Translation gives CASSLQTGTPGYTF.

This chain uses TRBV27 with TRBJ1-5, with D perhaps matching TRBD1 (5 bases). V lost 2 bases and J 2 bases, leaving 7 bases between the germline ends. CDR3 length: 14 amino acids. Looked up from germline, CDR1 is MNHEY and CDR2 is SMNVEV (reference sequence). The CDR3 DNA follows: TGTGCCAGCAGTTTACAGGGCGGCAATCAGCCCCAGCATTTT. This sequence encodes CASSLQGGNQPQHF.

This chain connects TRBV7-2 to TRBJ1-3, with D uncertain. The CDR3 covers 15 residues. Germline V gene data show CDR1 as SGHTA and CDR2 as FQGNSA. V was pared by 1 base and J by 4 bases, with 11 bases between. The chain's CDR3 is CASSLVSGYGNTIYF. The CDR3 DNA reads as TGTGCCAGCAGCTTAGTGTCCGGCTACGGAAACACCATATATTTT.

This clone was picked up one time. The chain uses TRBV7-2 and TRBJ2-2; 9 nucleotides agree with TRBD1. Trimming removed 1 base from V and 8 bases from J; junction bases left unmatched: 11. The CDR3 loop spans 17 amino acids. CDR1 is SGHTA and CDR2 is FQGNSA in the germline V gene. The CDR3 protein is CASSLVPGQGRSGELFF. CDR3 sequence (DNA): TGTGCCAGCAGCTTAGTTCCCGGACAGGGGAGATCGGGGGAGCTGTTTTTT.

This clone was seen more than once but under ten times. This chain connects TRBV19 to TRBJ1-5, with TRBD1 matching 9 bases. The CDR3 is made up of 13 amino acids. After removal of 7 bases from V and 5 bases from J, the junction contained 3 bases not matched to a gene. The germline V gene has CDR1 LNHDA and CDR2 SQIVND (reference sequence). Here the CDR3 reads CASMGQGHQPQHF. DNA for the CDR3: TGTGCCAGTATGGGACAGGGACATCAGCCCCAGCATTTT. The full variable domain, with the rest looked up from reference TRBV19 and TRBJ1-5, is DGGITQSPKYLFRKEGQNVTLSCEQNLNHDAMYWYRQDPGQGLRLIYYSQIVNDFQKGDIAEGYSVSREKKESFPLTVTSAQKNPTAFYLCASMGQGHQPQHFGDGTRLSIL.

The V call is TRBV11-2, the J call TRBJ1-4; 7 bases fit TRBD1. The CDR3 length is 14 residues. CDR1 and CDR2 from the germline V gene are SGHAT and FQNNGV. J lost 8 bases, V lost 6 bases, and 9 bases had no gene match. CDR3 DNA: TGTGCCAGCAGTTCCGACAGGGTAGGCGAAAAACTGTTTTTT. Amino acid sequence: CASSSDRVGEKLFF.